The 17 T cell receptor beta chains below all came from one sample that was sequenced in a study of T cells in Graves' hyperthyroidism and ophthalmopathy. From RNA transcripts, TCR beta CDR3 regions were amplified. RT-PCR in the first round (using the HTBI primer set) targeted the TCR CDR3. MiXCR, applied by TCRdb to the multiplex PCR reads, yields one record per CDR3 protein. The data show about 640,000 distinct CDR3 sequences, about 14% seen once. What was sequenced was blood. The receptors were gathered from a woman between 45 and 65 years old with Graves' ophthalmopathy.

CDR3 loop: CASAEGLYNEQFF. In DNA form, the CDR3 reads TGTGCCAGCGCTGAGGGGCTATACAATGAGCAGTTCTTC. The chain links TRBV25-1 to TRBJ2-1; the D call may be TRBD1 or TRBD2 (5 bases each). The V and J ends lost 8 bases and 4 bases respectively, with 12 bases between them. Germline V CDR1 and CDR2: MGHDK, SYGVNS. The CDR3 is made up of 13 amino acids.

In its sample, this clonotype was seen many times. The chain uses TRBV12-3 or TRBV12-4 and TRBJ1-1; TRBD1 might be the D (5 bases). The CDR3 consists of 16 residues. With 7 bases removed from V and 5 bases from J, the gap between germline ends came to 23 bases. DNA of the CDR3: TGTGCCAGCACCTTAATGATTGGGGGTGTGGGGACTGAAGCTTTCTTT. This encodes CASTLMIGGVGTEAFF.

Ten or more counts support this clonotype. The rearrangement joins TRBV12-5 to TRBJ2-1; no definite D call. Germline V gives CDR1 LGHNT, CDR2 FRNRAP. V was shortened by 5 bases and J by 4 bases, with 18 bases between the two germline ends. This CDR3 spans 16 amino acids. CDR3 nucleotide sequence: TGTGCTAGTGGTAGTTGGGATGTCCCCAATTACAATGAGCAGTTCTTC. It specifies CASGSWDVPNYNEQFF.

The V gene is TRBV15, the J gene TRBJ2-1, with 8 bases fitting TRBD2. The V segment lost 8 bases and the J segment 0 bases; nucleotides outside the gene matches: 15. The CDR3 covers 18 residues. Germline V gene lookup returns CDR1 LNHNV and CDR2 YYDKDF (reference sequence). CDR3 region: CATGTQTPGTSSYNEQFF. In DNA form, the CDR3 reads TGTGCCACCGGAACCCAGACCCCCGGGACTAGCTCCTACAATGAGCAGTTCTTC.

The chain joins TRBV13 to TRBJ2-7, with 8 bases fitting TRBD1. CDR3 length: 14 residues. The germline gives CDR1 PRHDT, CDR2 FYEKMQ (reference sequence). V dropped 5 bases and J dropped 5; count of bases not matched to a gene: 8. DNA of the CDR3: TGTGCCAGCAGCCAGGTGACAGGGGTTGACGAGCAGTACTTC. Translating it yields CASSQVTGVDEQYF.

This clonotype showed up many times. This chain connects TRBV28 to TRBJ1-2; D call uncertain. Germline CDR1 and CDR2: MDHEN and SYDVKM. V gave up 3 bases and J gave up 8 bases, with 10 bases separating them. CDR3 size: 12 residues. Here the CDR3 reads CASSFGGKGYTF. The CDR3 coding sequence is TGTGCCAGCAGTTTTGGAGGGAAAGGCTACACCTTC.

The table lists this clonotype with a few counts. J is TRBJ1-4 and V is TRBV13; D is undetermined. Trimming stripped 3 bases from V and 3 bases from J, with 11 bases between. This CDR3 is 15 amino acids long. Germline assignment: CDR1 PRHDT and CDR2 FYEKMQ (reference sequence). The CDR3 nucleotides are TGTGCCAGCAGCTTCTTCGGGCGGGCTAATGAAAAACTGTTTTTT. This translates into CASSFFGRANEKLFF. Combining the CDR3 with reference TRBV13 and TRBJ1-4 gives the whole variable domain AAGVIQSPRHLIKEKRETATLKCYPIPRHDTVYWYQQGPGQDPQFLISFYEKMQSDKGSIPDRFSAQQFSDYHSELNMSSLELGDSALYFCASSFFGRANEKLFFGSGTQLSVL.

To note about this clonotype: A much larger clone lies one base from this, so it may be a read error. The chain has TRBV6-2 or TRBV6-3 and TRBJ1-1; weak D call: TRBD1 (6 bases). The length of the CDR3 is 15 residues. The germline gives CDR1 MNHEY, CDR2 SVGEGT. The CDR3 protein is CASSYSLGGNTEALF. DNA for the CDR3: TGTGCCAGCAGTTACTCTCTAGGGGGGAACACTGAAGCTCTCTTT.

This clonotype has ten or more counts. This chain uses TRBV27 with TRBJ2-7; D unclear. Trimming removed 4 bases at V and 5 bases at J, with 24 bases between. The CDR3 has 17 residues. Germline loops: CDR1 MNHEY, CDR2 SMNVEV (reference sequence). CDR3 protein: CASSSLTLLERMNEQYF. CDR3 sequence (DNA): TGTGCCAGCAGTTCTCTTACCCTATTGGAGAGGATGAACGAGCAGTACTTC.

Ten or more counts support this clonotype. The J gene is TRBJ2-3, the V gene TRBV11-2, with 7 nucleotides matching TRBD2. V trimming: 1 base; J trimming: 2 bases; junction bases outside the gene matches: 6. CDR1 and CDR2 from the germline V gene are SGHAT and FQNNGV. The CDR3 totals 16 residues. The CDR3 reads CASSLGALADTDTQYF. For the CDR3, the DNA is TGTGCCAGCAGCTTAGGTGCTCTAGCGGACACAGATACGCAGTATTTT.

This sequence joins TRBV9 and TRBJ2-3, with a tentative D call TRBD2 (5 bases). V shed 0 bases and J shed 2 bases, with 13 bases lying between them. The CDR3 is made up of 16 amino acids. CDR1 and CDR2 from the germline V gene are SGDLS and YYNGEE. The CDR3 spells CASSVAPGGPTDTQYF. The CDR3 DNA follows: TGTGCCAGCAGCGTAGCTCCCGGAGGCCCCACAGATACGCAGTATTTT.

This clonotype was seen more than once but under ten times. The chain employs TRBV19 and TRBJ2-1; possible D gene TRBD1, 6 bases. CDR3 size: 15 residues. From germline, CDR1 is LNHDA and CDR2 SQIVND (reference sequence). The V gene lost 7 bases and the J gene lost 1 base, with 14 bases spanning the gap. The CDR3 DNA reads as TGTGCCAGTACCTTGGACAGCAGTTCCTACAATGAGCAGTTCTTC. Its translation: CASTLDSSSYNEQFF. The full variable domain, completed using reference TRBV19 and TRBJ2-1, is DGGITQSPKYLFRKEGQNVTLSCEQNLNHDAMYWYRQDPGQGLRLIYYSQIVNDFQKGDIAEGYSVSREKKESFPLTVTSAQKNPTAFYLCASTLDSSSYNEQFFGPGTRLTVL.

The chain carries TRBV20-1 and TRBJ1-5; TRBD1 might be the D (5 bases). From germline, CDR1 is DFQATT and CDR2 SNEGSKA (reference sequence). The length of the CDR3 is 16 residues. V gave up 0 bases and J gave up 0 bases, with 12 bases separating them. The CDR3 sequence is CSARESTDYSNQPQHF. The CDR3 DNA sequence: TGCAGTGCTAGAGAGTCGACAGATTATAGCAATCAGCCCCAGCATTTT.

This clonotype was counted ten times or more. This chain uses TRBV6-1 with TRBJ2-7, with D maybe TRBD1 (5 bases). V was trimmed by 5 bases and J by 6 bases, leaving 17 bases between them. This CDR3 has 14 amino acids. Germline lookup yields CDR1 MNHNS and CDR2 SASEGT. CDR3 sequence: CASSIHPNRGEQYF. In DNA, the CDR3 is TGTGCCAGCAGTATCCATCCGAATAGGGGCGAGCAGTACTTC.

Comment on this clonotype: A much larger clone lies a single base off, so this may be a read error. The V and J genes are TRBV29-1 and TRBJ2-1; tentative D call: TRBD1 (6 bases). CDR1 and CDR2 from the germline V gene are SQVTM and ANQGSEA. The length of the CDR3 is 18 residues. The CDR3 DNA follows: TGCAGCGTTGAAGATAGGAAGACAGGACACAGCTCCCACAATGAGCAGTTCTTC. Its protein is CSVEDRKTGHSSHNEQFF.

The chain couples TRBV4-2 to TRBJ2-1; possible D gene TRBD2, 6 bases. Germline loops: CDR1 LGHNA, CDR2 YNFKEQ. This CDR3 has 15 residues. V lost 4 bases and J lost 1, with 11 bases in between. The CDR3 is CASSPEGPSYNEQFF. The CDR3 DNA sequence: TGTGCCAGCAGCCCGGAGGGTCCTTCCTACAATGAGCAGTTCTTC.

The chain combines TRBV7-2 with TRBJ2-3, with 13 bases matching TRBD2. CDR1 is SGHTA and CDR2 is FQGNSA in the germline V gene. With 2 bases clipped from V and 0 bases from J, the junction kept 8 bases outside the gene matches. CDR3 length: 19 residues. CDR3 nucleotides: TGTGCCAGCAGCTTATCTACAGGGGGACTAGCGGGGAGCACAGATACGCAGTATTTT. Its protein is CASSLSTGGLAGSTDTQYF.